Below are 21 T cell receptor beta chains sequenced from a single sample in a study of Ad26.COV2.S vaccination and SARS-CoV-2 variants. Profiling relied on immunoSEQ multiplex PCR, and the TCRdb table lists in-frame clones only, not all of them. Here the sample spans 85,000 to 120,000 clones, around 80% being singletons. This sample comprised peripheral blood, obtained after recovery from COVID-19. The receptors come from a human donor who had recovered from COVID-19.

The V and J genes are TRBV12-5 and TRBJ1-5, with D hard to call. The V end was cut by 9 bases, the J end by 0 bases, with 15 bases between. CDR3 size: 15 residues. The germline V gene has CDR1 LGHNT and CDR2 FRNRAP. The CDR3 DNA follows: TGTGCTAGCGCCCCCGACCGGAATAGCAATCAGCCCCAGCATTTT. It yields the protein CASAPDRNSNQPQHF.

This chain uses TRBV28 with TRBJ2-4; D uncertain. CDR1 MDHEN and CDR2 SYDVKM come from the germline V gene. V was shortened by 3 bases and J by 6 bases, with 12 bases between the two germline ends. This CDR3 is 14 amino acids long. Here the CDR3 reads CASSFSGSGNIQYF. For the CDR3, the DNA is TGTGCCAGCAGTTTCTCTGGCTCCGGAAACATTCAGTACTTC.

The genes are TRBV20-1 and TRBJ1-2; the D gene is possibly TRBD1 (6 bases). Per germline, CDR1 DFQATT and CDR2 SNEGSKA (reference sequence). Trimming shortened V by 4 bases and J by 7 bases, and 10 bases separated the two germline ends. This CDR3 has 11 residues. The DNA of the CDR3 is TGCAGTGCTACAGGGGCGGGTGGCTACACCTTC. Translating it yields CSATGAGGYTF.

The chain couples TRBV9 to TRBJ1-2, with D unresolved. The germline V and J ends were trimmed by 0 bases and 8 bases, with 11 bases remaining between them. This CDR3 has 13 residues. Germline CDR1 and CDR2: SGDLS and YYNGEE. The CDR3 sequence is CASSVDPMRGYTF. CDR3 DNA sequence: TGTGCCAGCAGCGTAGACCCCATGAGGGGCTACACCTTC.

This chain joins TRBV28 and TRBJ2-7; D could derive from TRBD1 or TRBD2 (7 bases each). The CDR3 covers 14 residues. The V gene lost 7 bases and the J gene lost 2 bases, with 15 bases spanning the gap. Looked up from germline, CDR1 is MDHEN and CDR2 is SYDVKM. DNA for the CDR3: TGTGCCAGCAAACGACAGGGAGGGCCCTACGAGCAGTACTTC. This sequence encodes CASKRQGGPYEQYF.

The V gene is TRBV5-1, the J gene TRBJ2-5; 9 bases map to TRBD1. CDR1 and CDR2 (germline): SGHRS, YFSETQ. The CDR3 is 15 amino acids. The V and J ends lost 2 bases and 5 bases, in that order; junction bases with no gene match: 7. Here the CDR3 reads CASSFRDRVVETQYF. CDR3 DNA: TGCGCCAGCAGCTTCCGGGACAGGGTGGTTGAGACCCAGTACTTC.

The V gene is TRBV7-2, the J gene TRBJ1-1; no definite D call. Germline-derived CDR1 and CDR2 are SGHTA and FQGNSA. V dropped 5 bases and J dropped 2 bases, with 18 bases sitting between them. This CDR3 spans 16 amino acids. The DNA for the CDR3 is TGTGCCAGCAGCATAGTGGTCAACACAGCTAACACTGAAGCTTTCTTT. Translation gives CASSIVVNTANTEAFF.

The chain uses TRBV3-1 (or the pseudogene TRBV3-2) and TRBJ2-3; 15 nucleotides match TRBD2. The J segment lost 7 bases and the V segment lost 4 bases, leaving 6 bases of the junction unmatched. The germline V gene has CDR1 LGHDT and CDR2 YNNKEL (reference sequence). The CDR3 totals 16 residues. The CDR3 DNA sequence: TGTGCCAGCAGCCCCTGGACTAGCGGGGGGGCGTATACGCAGTATTTT. This translates into CASSPWTSGGAYTQYF.

On this clone: The same CDR3 also results from other DNA sequences found in this sample. The chain couples TRBV3-1 (or the pseudogene TRBV3-2) to TRBJ1-1, with a weak D call TRBD1 (6 bases). From germline, CDR1 is LGHDT and CDR2 YNNKEL (reference sequence). The CDR3 has 18 residues. Trimming left V 0 bases short and J 4 bases short, with 21 bases between. This CDR3 reads CASSQDWGGVGASTEAFF. In nucleotides, the CDR3 is TGTGCCAGCAGCCAAGATTGGGGAGGGGTGGGGGCAAGCACTGAAGCTTTCTTT.

The chain has TRBV7-6 and TRBJ2-7; 9 nucleotides line up with TRBD1. This CDR3 is 15 amino acids long. The junction had 3 bases not matched to a gene; V was cut back by 3 bases and J by 0 bases. CDR1 and CDR2 (germline): SGHVS, FNYEAQ. CDR3 sequence: CASSFGQGTSYEQYF. Here the CDR3 DNA reads TGTGCCAGCAGCTTCGGACAGGGGACCTCCTACGAGCAGTACTTC.

The V call is TRBV24-1, the J call TRBJ1-2; the D gene is possibly TRBD1 (6 bases). The CDR3 runs 15 residues. The V end lost 9 bases, the J end lost 2 bases, and 18 bases lay between the germline ends. Per germline, CDR1 KGHDR and CDR2 SFDVKD. CDR3 protein: CATREGGNGNYGYTF. CDR3 bases: TGTGCCACCCGGGAGGGGGGGAACGGGAACTATGGCTACACCTTC.

The V call is TRBV5-1, the J call TRBJ2-7; 9 nucleotides match TRBD1. This CDR3 comprises 15 residues. Germline lookup yields CDR1 SGHRS and CDR2 YFSETQ. V shed 1 base and J 7 bases; nucleotides not matched to a gene: 9. In DNA form, the CDR3 reads TGCGCCAGCAGCTTGAAGGGACAGGGTTTAGTGGAGCAGTACTTC. Protein product: CASSLKGQGLVEQYF.

Only a few counts were recorded for this clone. The same CDR3 can be traced to other DNA sequences in this sample. The chain uses TRBV19 and TRBJ1-1, with no clear D. V lost 0 bases and J lost 2, with 7 bases in between. Germline V gene lookup returns CDR1 LNHDA and CDR2 SQIVND (reference sequence). This CDR3 has 14 residues. DNA for the CDR3: TGTGCCAGTAGTATAGAAGGACCAAACACTGAAGCTTTCTTT. It yields the protein CASSIEGPNTEAFF.

The chain combines TRBV27 with TRBJ2-3, with a tentative D call TRBD2 (6 bases). With 1 base removed from V and 1 base from J, the gap between germline ends came to 9 bases. Germline V CDR1 and CDR2: MNHEY, SMNVEV (reference sequence). This CDR3 comprises 15 residues. The CDR3 coding sequence is TGTGCCAGCAGTTTATTGGCGGGGCGCACAGATACGCAGTATTTT. Residues: CASSLLAGRTDTQYF.

This clone was recorded once. The chain links TRBV6-2 or TRBV6-3 to TRBJ1-1; D unresolved. The CDR3 has 13 residues. Germline values: CDR1 MNHEY, CDR2 SVGEGT. V lost 5 bases to trimming and J lost 2 bases, with 9 bases between them. This CDR3 reads CASSRIPNTEAFF. The CDR3 DNA reads TGTGCCAGCAGTCGGATTCCAAACACTGAAGCTTTCTTT.

The rearrangement uses TRBV6-5 and TRBJ2-5; D is possibly TRBD2 (6 bases). V was shortened by 2 bases and J by 2 bases, with 12 bases between the two germline ends. Germline V gene data show CDR1 as MNHEY and CDR2 as SVGAGI. CDR3 size: 15 residues. The CDR3 DNA reads TGTGCCAGCAGTTACGCGGGACGGCTACAAGAGACCCAGTACTTC. Amino acids: CASSYAGRLQETQYF.

This chain connects TRBV29-1 to TRBJ2-7; perhaps TRBD1 as D (6 bases). The V and J ends lost 7 bases and 3 bases respectively, with 19 bases between them. The CDR3 covers 14 residues. Germline V gene lookup returns CDR1 SQVTM and CDR2 ANQGSEA. CDR3 DNA sequence: TGCAGCGCTGTCCGGGACATAGGGATCTACGAGCAGTACTTC. It is translated as CSAVRDIGIYEQYF.

The chain carries TRBV4-1 and TRBJ1-4; D remains unclear. The ends were cut back, 1 base at V and 6 bases at J, with 15 bases in the middle. This CDR3 has 16 residues. Germline V lookup: CDR1 MGHRA, CDR2 YSYEKL. This CDR3 reads CASSQVNLGFYEKLFF. In nucleotides, the CDR3 is TGCGCCAGCAGCCAAGTGAATTTAGGGTTTTATGAAAAACTGTTTTTT.

This clone was observed a single time. A junction boundary mismatches the germline segment, possibly from a read error. This sequence joins TRBV19 and TRBJ1-2; 10 bases align to TRBD1. The CDR3 contains 13 residues. The V gene's germline CDR1 is LNHDA and CDR2 SQIVND (reference sequence). The CDR3 DNA reads as TGTACCAGTAAGACAGGGGGCCTTTGGGGCTACACCTTC. Residues: CTSKTGGLWGYTF.

Worth noting for this clone: The sample holds other DNA sequences that translate to the same CDR3. DNA of the CDR3: TGTGCCAGCAGCGTAGGAGGGGGGTCCTACAATGAGCAGTTCTTC. Residues: CASSVGGGSYNEQFF. The chain joins TRBV9 to TRBJ2-1; D may match TRBD1 or TRBD2 (6 bases each). CDR3 length: 15 amino acids. Looked up from germline, CDR1 is SGDLS and CDR2 is YYNGEE. Trimming removed 0 bases from V and 1 base from J, with 8 bases in between.

The CDR3 region has the DNA TGTGCCATCAGACGGGGGGCAGACACTGAAGCTTTCTTT. Its translation: CAIRRGADTEAFF. The V and J genes are TRBV10-3 and TRBJ1-1; D is possibly TRBD1 (6 bases). CDR1 is ENHRY, CDR2 SYGVKD, per germline. The germline V and J ends were trimmed by 6 bases and 3 bases, with 11 bases remaining between them. The CDR3 has 13 residues.